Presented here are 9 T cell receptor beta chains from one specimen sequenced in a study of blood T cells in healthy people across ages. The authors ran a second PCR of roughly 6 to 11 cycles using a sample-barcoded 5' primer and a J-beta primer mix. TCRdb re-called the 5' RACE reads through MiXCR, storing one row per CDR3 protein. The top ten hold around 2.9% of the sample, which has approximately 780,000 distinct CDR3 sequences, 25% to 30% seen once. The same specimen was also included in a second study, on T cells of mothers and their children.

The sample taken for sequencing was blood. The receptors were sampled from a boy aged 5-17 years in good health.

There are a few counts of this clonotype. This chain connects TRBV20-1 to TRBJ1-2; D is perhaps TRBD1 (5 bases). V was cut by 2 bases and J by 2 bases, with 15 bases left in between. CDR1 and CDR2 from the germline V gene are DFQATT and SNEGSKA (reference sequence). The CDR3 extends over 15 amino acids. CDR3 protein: CSARRSGGANYGYTF. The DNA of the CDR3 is TGCAGTGCTAGAAGGTCGGGGGGAGCCAACTATGGCTACACCTTC.

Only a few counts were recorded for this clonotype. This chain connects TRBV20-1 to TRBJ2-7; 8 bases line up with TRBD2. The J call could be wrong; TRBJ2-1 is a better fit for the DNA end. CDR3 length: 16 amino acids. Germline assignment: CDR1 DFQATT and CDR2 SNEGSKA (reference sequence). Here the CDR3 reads CSATQAGDTSYNEQFF. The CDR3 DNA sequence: TGCAGTGCTACACAAGCGGGGGACACCTCCTACAATGAGCAGTTCTTC.

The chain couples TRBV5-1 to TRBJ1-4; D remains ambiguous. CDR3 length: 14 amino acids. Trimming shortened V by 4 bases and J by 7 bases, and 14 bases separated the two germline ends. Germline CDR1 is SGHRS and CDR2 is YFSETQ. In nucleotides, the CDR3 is TGCGCCAGCAGCCCCGGGTCTGACGGTGAAAAACTGTTTTTT. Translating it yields CASSPGSDGEKLFF. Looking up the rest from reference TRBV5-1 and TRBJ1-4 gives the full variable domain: KAGVTQTPRYLIKTRGQQVTLSCSPISGHRSVSWYQQTPGQGLQFLFEYFSETQRNKGNFPGRFSGRQFSNSRSEMNVSTLELGDSALYLCASSPGSDGEKLFFGSGTQLSVL.

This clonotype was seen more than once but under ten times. This CDR3 reads CATTDRGHIQYF. CDR3 in DNA: TGTGCCACCACTGACAGGGGGCACATTCAGTACTTC. This chain uses TRBV24-1 with TRBJ2-4; 10 bases fit TRBD1. J was trimmed by 8 bases and V by 8 bases; bases with no gene match: 2. Germline values: CDR1 KGHDR, CDR2 SFDVKD. The CDR3 spans 12 residues.

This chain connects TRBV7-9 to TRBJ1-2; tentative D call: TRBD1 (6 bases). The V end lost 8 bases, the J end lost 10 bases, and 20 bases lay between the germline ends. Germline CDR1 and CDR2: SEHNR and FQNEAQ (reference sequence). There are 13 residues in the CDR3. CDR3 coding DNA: TGTGCCAGCGGGATGACAGGACTAGAAGCCTACACCTTC. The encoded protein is CASGMTGLEAYTF.

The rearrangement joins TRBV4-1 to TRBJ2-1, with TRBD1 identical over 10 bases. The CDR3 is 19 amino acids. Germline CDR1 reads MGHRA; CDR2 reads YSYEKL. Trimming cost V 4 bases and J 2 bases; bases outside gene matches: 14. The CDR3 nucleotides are TGCGCCAGCAGCCCCTCGGGACAGGGGTTTGGCTTAACCTACAATGAGCAGTTCTTC. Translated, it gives CASSPSGQGFGLTYNEQFF.

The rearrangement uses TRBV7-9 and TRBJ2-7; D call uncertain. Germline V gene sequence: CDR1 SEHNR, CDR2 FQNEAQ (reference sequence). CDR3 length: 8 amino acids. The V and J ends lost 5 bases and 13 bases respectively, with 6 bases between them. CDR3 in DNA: TGTGCCAGCAGCCCTCTCTACTTC. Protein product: CASSPLYF.

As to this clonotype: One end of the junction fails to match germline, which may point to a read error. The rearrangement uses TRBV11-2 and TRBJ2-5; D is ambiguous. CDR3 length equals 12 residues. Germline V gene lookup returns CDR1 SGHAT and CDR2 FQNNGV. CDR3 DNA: TGTGCCAGCAGCCCGCCACAAGGGACCCAGTACTTC. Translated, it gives CASSPPQGTQYF.

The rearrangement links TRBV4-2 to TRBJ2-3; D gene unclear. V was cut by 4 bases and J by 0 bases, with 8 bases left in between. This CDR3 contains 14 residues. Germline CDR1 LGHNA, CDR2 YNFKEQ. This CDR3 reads CASSRHISTDTQYF. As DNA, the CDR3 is TGTGCCAGCAGCCGCCACATTAGCACAGATACGCAGTATTTT.